Listed here are 22 T cell receptor beta chains from one sample, sequenced in a study of early T cells in non-severe SARS-CoV-2 infection (dated by TCRdb to the early 2020s). The method was 5' RACE. TCRdb names NextSeq 500 as the instrument used. TCRdb ran its own pipeline on the public reads, namely fastp trimming at Q25 and MiXCR clone calling, and kept in-frame beta chains. Each CDR3 protein appears once, grouped with its most common genes and DNA. Across this sample there are 55,000 to 70,000 distinct CDR3 sequences, with more than 8.5% seen only once. The ten top clones hold around 8.3% of the sample. The source material was whole blood. The receptor set was obtained from an adult who was a healthcare worker with PCR-confirmed SARS-CoV-2 infection or an uninfected control (not recorded which).

This clonotype was seen a handful of times. The rearrangement uses TRBV11-2 and TRBJ2-1, with TRBD1 matching 8 bases. V shed 8 bases and J 9 bases; nucleotides not matched to a gene: 9. Germline assignment: CDR1 SGHAT and CDR2 FQNNGV. CDR3 size: 13 residues. The CDR3 DNA sequence: TGTGCCAGCGGGAGAGACAGGGGTACTGAGCAGTTCTTC. This sequence encodes CASGRDRGTEQFF.

On this clonotype: This may stem from a read error, because a much larger clone lies one nucleotide away. The chain uses TRBV12-3 or TRBV12-4 and TRBJ2-2; D is uncertain. V was cut by 6 bases and J by 3 bases, with 5 bases left in between. The CDR3 has 12 residues. CDR3 residues: CASSLYTGELFF. The CDR3 DNA reads TGTGCCAGCAGCCTCTACACCGGGGAGCTGTTTTTT.

The table lists this clonotype with many counts. At one end, the junction sequence differs from germline, possibly due to a read error. The chain has TRBV27 and TRBJ2-1; D is uncertain. This CDR3 is built from 14 residues. The germline V gene encodes CDR1 MNHEY and CDR2 SMNVEV (reference sequence). This CDR3 is CASSLKAVGSSLVF. CDR3 nucleotide sequence: TGTGCCAGCAGTTTAAAGGCCGTGGGCAGTTCCTTAGTCTTC.

Many counts were recorded for this clonotype. V gene TRBV12-3 or TRBV12-4 combines with J gene TRBJ2-5; weak D call: TRBD1 (6 bases). The CDR3 is made up of 13 amino acids. V dropped 6 bases and J dropped 7 bases, with 15 bases sitting between them. CDR3: CASSPGPRGTQYF. The CDR3 nucleotides are TGTGCCAGCAGCCCTGGGCCCAGGGGGACCCAGTACTTC.

There are many counts of this clonotype. The rearrangement joins TRBV6-5 to TRBJ1-3; D not resolved. The CDR3 length is 11 residues. CDR1 is MNHEY and CDR2 is SVGAGI in the germline V gene. The V gene lost 6 bases and the J gene lost 8 bases, with 8 bases spanning the gap. The CDR3 DNA sequence: TGTGCCAGCAGCGAGGGTTACACCATATATTTT. This translates into CASSEGYTIYF.

This clonotype was detected ten times or more. This chain links TRBV7-9 with TRBJ2-6; D remains unclear. The CDR3 has 13 residues. CDR1 and CDR2 from the germline V gene are SEHNR and FQNEAQ (reference sequence). The germline V and J ends were trimmed by 8 bases and 4 bases, with 9 bases remaining between them. The CDR3 sequence: CASGRLGANVLTF. CDR3 DNA: TGTGCCAGCGGAAGATTAGGGGCCAACGTCCTGACTTTC. The full variable domain, with the rest looked up from reference TRBV7-9 and TRBJ2-6, is DTGVSQNPRHKITKRGQNVTFRCDPISEHNRLYWYRQTLGQGPEFLTYFQNEAQLEKSRLLSDRFSAERPKGSFSTLEIQRTEQGDSAMYLCASGRLGANVLTFGAGSRLTVL.

This sequence joins TRBV28 and TRBJ2-1; D possibly corresponds to TRBD1 (5 bases). In germline, CDR1 is MDHEN, CDR2 SYDVKM. Trimming took 3 bases from V and 10 from J, leaving 16 bases between them. This CDR3 has 14 residues. The CDR3 nucleotides read TGTGCCAGCAGTTTTGCTCTTGGGGCAGTCGAGCAGTTCTTC. Protein sequence: CASSFALGAVEQFF.

The CDR3 loop reads CASKQTGELFF. The CDR3 coding sequence is TGTGCCAGCAAACAAACCGGGGAGCTGTTTTTT. The V gene is TRBV2, the J gene TRBJ2-2; D gene unclear. From germline, CDR1 is SNHLY and CDR2 FYNNEI. The CDR3 is 11 amino acids. V lost 7 bases and J lost 5, with 5 bases in between.

V usage is TRBV20-1 and J usage is TRBJ2-7; 8 bases fit TRBD1. This CDR3 has 12 amino acids. In germline, CDR1 is DFQATT, CDR2 SNEGSKA (reference sequence). Germline trimming cut 5 bases from V and 12 bases from J; bases unmatched to any gene: 12. The DNA of the CDR3 is TGCAGTGCTGGAGCTCCAGACAGGGGCCCGTACTTC. This translates into CSAGAPDRGPYF.

This clonotype was observed at least ten times. The rearrangement uses TRBV5-5 and TRBJ1-3, with 9 nucleotides matching TRBD1. This CDR3 has 16 residues. With 4 bases clipped from V and 0 bases from J, the junction kept 5 bases outside the gene matches. Germline CDR1 is SGHKS and CDR2 is YYEKEE (reference sequence). CDR3 bases: TGTGCCAGCAGCCCGGGGGACAGGGTCTCTGGAAACACCATATATTTT. The encoded protein is CASSPGDRVSGNTIYF.

This clonotype was found many times. The chain couples TRBV30 to TRBJ2-1; 8 positions match TRBD1. Germline loops: CDR1 GTSNPN, CDR2 SVGIG (reference sequence). The trim removed 2 bases at V and 4 bases at J, leaving 4 bases unmatched. This CDR3 comprises 14 residues. DNA of the CDR3: TGTGCCTGGAGTTCAGGACAGGGTTACAATGAGCAGTTCTTC. The encoded protein is CAWSSGQGYNEQFF.

This clonotype was detected many times. The chain recombines TRBV30 with TRBJ1-5, with D unresolved. This CDR3 region has 14 residues. The germline V gene has CDR1 GTSNPN and CDR2 SVGIG (reference sequence). The V end lost 0 bases, the J end lost 4 bases, and 10 bases lay between the germline ends. The CDR3 protein is CAWSVSGLNQPQHF. In DNA, the CDR3 is TGTGCCTGGAGTGTAAGCGGGTTAAATCAGCCCCAGCATTTT.

This clonotype turned up a few times. The chain uses TRBV5-4 and TRBJ1-3; no clear D gene. From germline, CDR1 is SGHNT and CDR2 YYREEE (reference sequence). With 0 bases removed from V and 3 bases from J, the gap between germline ends came to 4 bases. The CDR3 spans 13 residues. The CDR3 coding sequence is TGTGCCAGCAGCTTGGAGAATGGAAACACCATATATTTT. This sequence encodes CASSLENGNTIYF.

The chain has TRBV6-5 and TRBJ1-2; the D gene is possibly TRBD1 (6 bases). V lost 6 bases and J lost 2, with 25 bases in between. CDR1 and CDR2 from the germline V gene are MNHEY and SVGAGI. This CDR3 is 18 amino acids long. The CDR3 is CASSPFGGATSSNYGYTF. CDR3 DNA: TGTGCCAGCAGCCCATTTGGGGGGGCGACGTCAAGCAACTATGGCTACACCTTC.

At least ten counts were recorded for this clonotype. V and J are TRBV2 and TRBJ2-2; 10 bases map to TRBD2. CDR1 is SNHLY and CDR2 is FYNNEI in the germline V gene. The CDR3 loop spans 14 amino acids. V shed 6 bases, J shed 7 bases, and the junction held 5 bases outside the gene matches. The CDR3 nucleotides read TGTGCCAGCAGGCTAGCGGGAGTGGACGGGGAGCTGTTTTTT. It translates to CASRLAGVDGELFF.

Comments on this clonotype: This sequence may be a read error, since a much larger clone differs from it by one base. The chain recombines TRBV2 with TRBJ2-1, with D unresolved. This CDR3 spans 13 amino acids. Trimming stripped 11 bases from V and 4 bases from J, with 15 bases between. The germline gives CDR1 SNHLY, CDR2 FYNNEI. CDR3 in DNA: TGTGCCGGCCGCCCATCTCCTTACAATGAGCAGTTCTTC. Its protein is CAGRPSPYNEQFF.

This clonotype was detected many times. The rearrangement joins TRBV19 to TRBJ2-2; 9 nucleotides align to TRBD1. The CDR3 runs to 14 residues. The germline V gene has CDR1 LNHDA and CDR2 SQIVND (reference sequence). J lost 6 bases, V lost 4 bases, and 3 bases had no gene match. The CDR3 coding sequence is TGTGCCAGTAGTAGGACAGGGGCAGCCGGGGAGCTGTTTTTT. The encoded protein is CASSRTGAAGELFF.

This clonotype was seen ten or more times. The chain uses TRBV19 and TRBJ2-3; D gene uncertain. This CDR3 has 15 residues. Germline loops: CDR1 LNHDA, CDR2 SQIVND (reference sequence). Trimming stripped 3 bases from V and 0 bases from J, with 10 bases between. The CDR3 nucleotides are TGTGCCAGTAGTATGGAAGTTGTCAGCACAGATACGCAGTATTTT. Protein sequence: CASSMEVVSTDTQYF.

This chain connects TRBV5-1 to TRBJ2-5, with TRBD2 matching 10 bases. Germline V CDR1 and CDR2: SGHRS, YFSETQ. Unmatched junction bases numbered 9, after V lost 3 bases and J lost 4 bases. The CDR3 is 16 amino acids. Here the CDR3 reads CASSSGRLAGVETQYF. DNA for the CDR3: TGCGCCAGCAGCTCTGGGAGGCTAGCGGGAGTAGAGACCCAGTACTTC. Full variable domain (outside the CDR3, taken from reference TRBV5-1 and TRBJ2-5): KAGVTQTPRYLIKTRGQQVTLSCSPISGHRSVSWYQQTPGQGLQFLFEYFSETQRNKGNFPGRFSGRQFSNSRSEMNVSTLELGDSALYLCASSSGRLAGVETQYFGPGTRLLVL.

There are many counts of this clonotype. The rearrangement links TRBV6-2 or TRBV6-3 to TRBJ2-1; TRBD2 agrees at 10 bases. With V trimmed by 4 bases and J by 7 bases, 4 bases remained unmatched. Germline-derived CDR1 and CDR2 are MNHEY and SVGEGT. The CDR3 runs 14 residues. In DNA, the CDR3 is TGTGCCAGCAGTTCGGGACTAGCGCCTAATGAGCAGTTCTTC. Translating gives CASSSGLAPNEQFF.

This clonotype was found many times. V is TRBV7-6 and J is TRBJ2-7; 8 nucleotides agree with TRBD1. V lost 5 bases and J lost 6; bases outside the gene matches: 12. Per germline, CDR1 SGHVS and CDR2 FNYEAQ. The CDR3 is 15 amino acids. The CDR3 nucleotides read TGTGCCAGCAGCCGATCCGGACAGGGCCAGGCCGAGCAGTACTTC. Encoded protein: CASSRSGQGQAEQYF.

This clonotype was seen at least ten times. CDR3 in amino acids: CAWSRTVGNQPQHF. Written as DNA, the CDR3 is TGTGCCTGGAGCAGGACAGTCGGCAATCAGCCCCAGCATTTT. The chain links TRBV30 to TRBJ1-5; D might be TRBD1 (6 bases). V was shortened by 3 bases and J by 2 bases, with 11 bases between the two germline ends. Germline loops: CDR1 GTSNPN, CDR2 SVGIG (reference sequence). This CDR3 has 14 amino acids.